What follows are 31 T cell receptor beta chains derived from one specimen sequenced in a study of naive and memory T cell subsets. The SP2 primer and nested alpha and beta constant region primers amplified ligated cDNA in four rounds. TCRdb independently ran MiXCR on the 5' RACE reads; one entry per CDR3 protein. In the table there are some 60,000 distinct CDR3 sequences, approximately 8% of which are singletons. A UMI-containing oligonucleotide was joined by 3' ligation to the TCR cDNA template. The source of these receptors is a female donor in good health.

About this clonotype itself: A read error may account for a junction end that differs from germline. The chain is built from TRBV29-1 and TRBJ2-7; 8 nucleotides agree with TRBD1. CDR3 length equals 17 residues. CDR1 and CDR2 (germline): SQVTM, ANQGSEA. For the CDR3, the DNA is TGCAACGTTGAAGATATTGGCAAACAGGGGGGAACCTACGAGCAGTACTTC. Residues: CNVEDIGKQGGTYEQYF.

This clonotype was detected only a few times. This sequence joins TRBV2 and TRBJ2-3, with TRBD2 matching 15 bases. V shed 2 bases, J shed 4 bases, and the junction held 4 bases outside the gene matches. Germline V CDR1 and CDR2: SNHLY, FYNNEI. There are 17 residues in the CDR3. CDR3 amino acids: CASSESRTSGRADTQYF. The DNA for the CDR3 is TGTGCCAGCAGTGAATCGAGGACTAGCGGGAGGGCAGATACGCAGTATTTT.

V gene TRBV12-3 or TRBV12-4 combines with J gene TRBJ2-2; 11 bases map to TRBD2. The junction had 2 bases not matched to a gene; V was cut back by 7 bases and J by 1 base. The length of the CDR3 is 15 residues. The CDR3 loop is CASTGTSGNTGELFF. The CDR3 DNA reads TGTGCCAGCACCGGGACTAGCGGGAACACCGGGGAGCTGTTTTTT.

The V gene is TRBV7-9, the J gene TRBJ1-1, with TRBD1 identical over 8 bases. The CDR3 runs 15 residues. Germline V gives CDR1 SEHNR, CDR2 FQNEAQ (reference sequence). The V gene end was trimmed by 3 bases and the J gene end by 5 bases; junction bases not matched to a gene: 8. Here the CDR3 DNA reads TGTGCCAGCAGCTTTGGACAGGGTGAGGGTACTGAAGCTTTCTTT. It specifies CASSFGQGEGTEAFF.

The table lists this clonotype with many counts. V is TRBV29-1 and J is TRBJ1-3, with D possibly matching TRBD1 (5 bases). Trimming cost V 6 bases and J 0 bases, with 12 bases left between them. The CDR3 sequence is 14 residues long. From germline, CDR1 is SQVTM and CDR2 ANQGSEA. The CDR3 DNA is TGCAGCGTACAGACAGCGAACTCTGGAAACACCATATATTTT. It encodes CSVQTANSGNTIYF.

There are many counts of this clonotype. This sequence joins TRBV4-1 and TRBJ2-2, with D perhaps TRBD1 (5 bases). The germline CDR1 and CDR2 sequences are MGHRA and YSYEKL. CDR3 length: 16 residues. Trimming pared 1 base from V and 0 bases from J, leaving 9 bases between. CDR3 nucleotide sequence: TGCGCCAGCAGCCAAGCTGCAGGGACGAACACCGGGGAGCTGTTTTTT. Its translation is CASSQAAGTNTGELFF.

This clonotype showed up just a few times. The chain employs TRBV27 and TRBJ2-2, with no clear D. The V end lost 3 bases, the J end lost 7 bases, and 3 bases lay between the germline ends. The CDR3 length is 11 residues. The germline V gene encodes CDR1 MNHEY and CDR2 SMNVEV (reference sequence). This CDR3 is CASSFGGELFF. CDR3 DNA: TGTGCCAGCAGTTTTGGCGGGGAGCTGTTTTTT.

This clonotype was recorded many times. The chain uses TRBV12-3 or TRBV12-4 and TRBJ1-6; TRBD1 aligns across 9 bases. Trimming took 5 bases from V and 5 from J; bases not matched to a gene: 7. This CDR3 contains 16 residues. CDR3 sequence (DNA): TGTGCCAGCAGTAACCACAGGGGGCTTGATAATTCACCCCTCCACTTT. Protein product: CASSNHRGLDNSPLHF.

The V call is TRBV28, the J call TRBJ1-1; 8 bases fit TRBD1. Unmatched junction bases numbered 9, after V lost 5 bases and J lost 7 bases. Germline V CDR1 and CDR2: MDHEN, SYDVKM. The CDR3 runs to 14 residues. The CDR3 coding sequence is TGTGCCAGCAGTCCAGGGGGCTCCTTTATTGAAGCTTTCTTT. Its translation: CASSPGGSFIEAFF.

The chain carries TRBV19 and TRBJ2-2, with 8 positions matching TRBD1. This CDR3 is built from 16 residues. Germline V gives CDR1 LNHDA, CDR2 SQIVND (reference sequence). V lost 5 bases and J lost 1; bases outside the gene matches: 6. In DNA form, the CDR3 reads TGTGCCAGTAGTGAACGGACAGGGAGGAACACCGGGGAGCTGTTTTTT. This gives the protein CASSERTGRNTGELFF.

The sample holds a few counts of this clonotype. The chain recombines TRBV14 with TRBJ2-7; a weak D match, TRBD1 (6 bases). Trimming cost V 3 bases and J 6 bases, with 21 bases left between them. CDR1 SGHDN and CDR2 FVKESK come from the germline V gene. The length of the CDR3 is 16 residues. CDR3: CASSHPGGHILGEQYF. For the CDR3, the DNA is TGTGCCAGCAGCCATCCTGGGGGACATATACTAGGCGAGCAGTACTTC.

The chain carries TRBV6-1 and TRBJ2-7; no clear D gene. CDR3 length: 15 residues. The V gene lost 5 bases and the J gene lost 4 bases, with 18 bases spanning the gap. Germline lookup yields CDR1 MNHNS and CDR2 SASEGT. Here the CDR3 reads CASSPRWGSNYEQYF. DNA of the CDR3: TGTGCCAGCAGTCCCCGGTGGGGTAGTAATTACGAGCAGTACTTC.

This chain uses TRBV6-5 with TRBJ2-1, with 7 bases fitting TRBD1. The CDR3 runs to 13 residues. V shed 2 bases and J 9 bases; nucleotides not matched to a gene: 4. The V gene's germline CDR1 is MNHEY and CDR2 SVGAGI. Here the CDR3 reads CASSYRTGFEQFF. CDR3 coding DNA: TGTGCCAGCAGTTACAGGACAGGCTTTGAGCAGTTCTTC.

This clonotype was observed a few times. This chain joins TRBV19 and TRBJ1-5, with 8 bases aligning to TRBD1. The CDR3 is 14 residues long. With V trimmed by 0 bases and J by 5 bases, 0 bases remained unmatched. Germline assignment: CDR1 LNHDA and CDR2 SQIVND (reference sequence). CDR3 in amino acids: CASSIDRGHQPQHF. The CDR3 nucleotides are TGTGCCAGTAGTATAGACAGGGGGCATCAGCCCCAGCATTTT.

A few counts support this clonotype. This CDR3 is CASSQAPTRTDTQYF. CDR3 bases: TGCGCCAGCAGCCAAGCCCCGACTCGCACAGATACGCAGTATTTT. The genes are TRBV4-1 and TRBJ2-3; D remains ambiguous. Germline V gene lookup returns CDR1 MGHRA and CDR2 YSYEKL. This CDR3 contains 15 residues. V was trimmed by 1 base and J by 1 base, leaving 9 bases between them.

The V gene is TRBV6-4, the J gene TRBJ2-1; the D is unclear. Trimming cost V 0 bases and J 10 bases, with 10 bases left between them. This CDR3 has 13 amino acids. The germline gives CDR1 MRHNA, CDR2 SNTAGT. The CDR3 nucleotides read TGTGCCAGCAGTGACTCGTTAGGGCAAGAGCAGTTCTTC. This gives the protein CASSDSLGQEQFF.

J is TRBJ1-5 and V is TRBV18; D perhaps matches TRBD1 (6 bases). This CDR3 spans 14 amino acids. From germline, CDR1 is KGHSH and CDR2 LQKENI. V was shortened by 6 bases and J by 0 bases, with 9 bases between the two germline ends. CDR3 in DNA: TGTGCCAGCTCTCAGGGGACTAGCAATCAGCCCCAGCATTTT. Its protein is CASSQGTSNQPQHF.

The V call is TRBV6-1, the J call TRBJ2-2; possibly TRBD1 for D (5 bases). Trimming removed 2 bases at V and 4 bases at J, with 8 bases between. The CDR3 length is 14 residues. The V gene's germline CDR1 is MNHNS and CDR2 SASEGT. This chain's CDR3 is CASSEYRLTGELFF. In DNA, the CDR3 is TGTGCCAGCAGTGAATACAGGCTCACCGGGGAGCTGTTTTTT.

This chain uses TRBV6-5 with TRBJ2-3, with D unresolved. CDR1 and CDR2 (germline): MNHEY, SVGAGI. V was cut by 7 bases and J by 1 base, with 12 bases left in between. The CDR3 is made up of 14 amino acids. The chain's CDR3 is CASTLSGRTDTQYF. The DNA of the CDR3 is TGTGCCAGCACCTTAAGTGGTCGCACAGATACGCAGTATTTT.

In its sample, this clonotype was seen many times. J is TRBJ1-5 and V is TRBV19; no clear D. The CDR3 is 17 residues long. Trimming cost V 2 bases and J 3 bases, with 17 bases left between them. CDR1 is LNHDA and CDR2 is SQIVND in the germline V gene (reference sequence). CDR3: CASSIQNGRRHNQPQHF. CDR3 bases: TGTGCCAGTAGTATACAAAATGGGAGAAGACACAATCAGCCCCAGCATTTT.

This clonotype was seen only a few times. The V call is TRBV18, the J call TRBJ1-5, with D unclear. The germline gives CDR1 KGHSH, CDR2 LQKENI. The ends were cut back, 0 bases at V and 6 bases at J, with 12 bases in the middle. The CDR3 is made up of 15 amino acids. The CDR3, as DNA: TGTGCCAGCTCACCACCGGGGAGGGTATCTCAGCCCCAGCATTTT. This sequence encodes CASSPPGRVSQPQHF.

This clonotype showed up just a few times. The rearrangement uses TRBV19 and TRBJ1-3; no clear D gene. This CDR3 is built from 17 residues. Trimming removed 3 bases from V and 0 bases from J, with 15 bases in between. Germline CDR1 LNHDA, CDR2 SQIVND (reference sequence). This CDR3 reads CASSIYSPPDSGNTIYF. The DNA of the CDR3 is TGTGCCAGTAGTATTTATTCCCCCCCGGACTCTGGAAACACCATATATTTT.

The table lists this clonotype with many counts. The V call is TRBV6-5, the J call TRBJ1-3, with D hard to call. The germline V gene has CDR1 MNHEY and CDR2 SVGAGI. There are 15 residues in the CDR3. V dropped 0 bases and J dropped 3 bases, with 9 bases sitting between them. The CDR3 spells CASSYSEGYGNTIYF. The CDR3 DNA sequence: TGTGCCAGCAGTTACTCGGAGGGTTATGGAAACACCATATATTTT.

Many counts were recorded for this clonotype. The chain recombines TRBV5-1 with TRBJ2-3, with D possibly being TRBD1 (5 bases). Germline CDR1 and CDR2: SGHRS and YFSETQ. This CDR3 spans 13 amino acids. The V and J ends lost 4 bases and 6 bases respectively, with 12 bases between them. The chain's CDR3 is CASSPDTGDTQYF. The CDR3 region has the DNA TGCGCCAGCAGCCCGGACACCGGGGATACGCAGTATTTT.

This clonotype showed up just a few times. At one boundary the junction diverges from the germline segment, which might be a read error. The CDR3 sequence is CSVPTRAVRDGDTF. The CDR3 DNA is TGCAGCGTACCCACCCGCGCGGTTAGGGATGGCGACACCTTC. The gene calls are TRBV29-1 and TRBJ1-2; D gene unclear. The length of the CDR3 is 14 residues. Germline CDR1 is SQVTM and CDR2 is ANQGSEA.

This clonotype was picked up a small number of times. The CDR3 reads CSARDYGYTF. The DNA of the CDR3 is TGCAGTGCTAGGGACTATGGCTACACCTTC. V and J are TRBV20-1 and TRBJ1-2, with no clear D. CDR1 is DFQATT, CDR2 SNEGSKA, per germline (reference sequence). Trimming took 3 bases from V and 3 from J, leaving 2 bases between them. CDR3 length: 10 residues.

V and J are TRBV15 and TRBJ2-2, with 8 bases lining up with TRBD1. The V and J ends lost 4 bases and 1 base, in that order; junction bases with no gene match: 8. Germline CDR1 is LNHNV and CDR2 is YYDKDF (reference sequence). The CDR3 covers 17 residues. The CDR3 loop reads CATSMEKTGVNTGELFF. For the CDR3, the DNA is TGTGCCACCAGCATGGAGAAGACAGGGGTGAACACCGGGGAGCTGTTTTTT.

This clonotype was found once. This may come from a read error, since a much larger clone is one base off. V and J are TRBV7-2 and TRBJ1-1, with a tentative D call TRBD1 (6 bases). Germline V gene lookup returns CDR1 SGHTA and CDR2 FQGNSA. The germline V and J ends were trimmed by 5 bases and 4 bases, with 14 bases remaining between them. The CDR3 consists of 14 residues. The CDR3 region is CASSQTTGSTEAFF. The CDR3 DNA sequence: TGTGCCAGCAGCCAAACCACAGGGAGCACTGAAGCTTTCTTT.

This clonotype has just a few counts. The chain uses TRBV29-1 and TRBJ2-5, with 15 bases that match TRBD2. The CDR3 extends over 18 amino acids. CDR1 is SQVTM, CDR2 ANQGSEA, per germline. Trimming removed 0 bases from V and 5 bases from J; junction bases left unmatched: 10. The CDR3 sequence: CSVEDLRGLAGGSETQYF. The CDR3 nucleotides read TGCAGCGTTGAAGATCTAAGGGGACTAGCGGGGGGATCCGAGACCCAGTACTTC.

This clonotype was detected a few times. The chain carries TRBV15 and TRBJ1-4; TRBD1 matches at 9 bases. CDR3 length equals 15 residues. Germline assignment: CDR1 LNHNV and CDR2 YYDKDF (reference sequence). The J segment lost 8 bases and the V segment lost 0 bases, leaving 4 bases of the junction unmatched. CDR3: CATSREGQGGEKLFF. CDR3 in DNA: TGTGCCACCAGCAGAGAGGGACAGGGTGGGGAAAAACTGTTTTTT.

This clonotype was observed a handful of times. This chain uses TRBV27 with TRBJ1-1; 7 nucleotides match TRBD1. There are 12 residues in the CDR3. CDR1 and CDR2 from the germline V gene are MNHEY and SMNVEV (reference sequence). Unmatched junction bases numbered 7, after V lost 5 bases and J lost 10 bases. The DNA of the CDR3 is TGTGCCAGCAGTCAAAGACAGGGAGTAGCTTTCTTT. Translation gives CASSQRQGVAFF.